Below, 2 T cell receptor beta chains from the same sample are listed, as sequenced in a study of T cells after yellow fever vaccination. TCRdb re-derived calls from the 5' RACE reads in MiXCR, one entry per CDR3 protein. Here the sample spans approximately 160,000 distinct CDR3 sequences, about 6% being singletons. The sequenced sample was CD4+ T cells sorted from PBMCs, obtained on the day of the first yellow fever vaccination. The source of these receptors is a man between 18 and 29 years old who received the YFV17D yellow fever vaccine.

This clonotype was recorded many times. In DNA form, the CDR3 reads TGCAGTGCAACCACTAGCGGGGGGGACGCTAGCACAGATACGCAGTATTTT. Its protein product is CSATTSGGDASTDTQYF. This rearrangement joins TRBV20-1 to TRBJ2-3, with 13 positions matching TRBD2. The V segment lost 6 bases and the J segment 0 bases; nucleotides outside the gene matches: 9. CDR1 DFQATT and CDR2 SNEGSKA come from the germline V gene (reference sequence). The CDR3 sequence is 17 residues long.

This chain uses TRBV5-4 with TRBJ2-1; TRBD1 might be the D (5 bases). V was shortened by 5 bases and J by 6 bases, with 12 bases between the two germline ends. Germline CDR1 and CDR2: SGHNT and YYREEE (reference sequence). This CDR3 spans 13 amino acids. The CDR3: CASSMDTANEQFF. CDR3 DNA: TGTGCCAGCAGTATGGACACTGCCAATGAGCAGTTCTTC.